This T cell receptor beta chain was sequenced in a study of beta chain features in type 1 diabetes. This clone was seen a handful of times. As every portion of the isolated RNA was reverse transcribed, the sequencing read expressed TCRB transcripts. Assay used: immunoSEQ multiplex PCR; TCRdb lists only in-frame clones, some missing. The sample includes more than 300,000 clones, more than 12% of them seen just once. Sequencing used naive CD4+ T cells from blood. This receptor was taken from a woman between 18 and 29 years old in good health.

The CDR3 is CASSQSRGADTGELFF. The CDR3 nucleotides read TGCGCCAGCAGTCAATCTCGGGGGGCCGACACCGGGGAGCTGTTTTTT. The V call is TRBV23-1, the J call TRBJ2-2, with D tentatively TRBD2 (7 bases). TRBV23-1 has ORF status, its function being uncertain. Trimming removed 0 bases from V and 3 bases from J, with 11 bases in between. The CDR3 extends over 16 amino acids.